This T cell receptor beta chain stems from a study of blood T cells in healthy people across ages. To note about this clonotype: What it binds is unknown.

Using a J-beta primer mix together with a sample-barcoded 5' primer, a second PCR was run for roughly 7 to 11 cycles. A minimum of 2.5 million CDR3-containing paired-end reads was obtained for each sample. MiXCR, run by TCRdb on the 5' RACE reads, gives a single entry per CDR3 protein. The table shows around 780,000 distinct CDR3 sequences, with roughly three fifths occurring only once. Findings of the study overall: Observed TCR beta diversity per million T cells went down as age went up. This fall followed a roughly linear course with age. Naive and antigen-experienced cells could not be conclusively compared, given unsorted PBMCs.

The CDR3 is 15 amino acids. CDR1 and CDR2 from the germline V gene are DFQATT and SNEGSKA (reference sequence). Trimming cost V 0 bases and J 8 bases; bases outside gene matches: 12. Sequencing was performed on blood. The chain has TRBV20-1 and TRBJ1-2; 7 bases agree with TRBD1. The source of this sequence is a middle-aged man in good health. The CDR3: CSAREGRQGFSGYTF. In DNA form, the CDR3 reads TGCAGTGCTAGAGAAGGGAGACAGGGTTTTAGCGGCTACACCTTC.